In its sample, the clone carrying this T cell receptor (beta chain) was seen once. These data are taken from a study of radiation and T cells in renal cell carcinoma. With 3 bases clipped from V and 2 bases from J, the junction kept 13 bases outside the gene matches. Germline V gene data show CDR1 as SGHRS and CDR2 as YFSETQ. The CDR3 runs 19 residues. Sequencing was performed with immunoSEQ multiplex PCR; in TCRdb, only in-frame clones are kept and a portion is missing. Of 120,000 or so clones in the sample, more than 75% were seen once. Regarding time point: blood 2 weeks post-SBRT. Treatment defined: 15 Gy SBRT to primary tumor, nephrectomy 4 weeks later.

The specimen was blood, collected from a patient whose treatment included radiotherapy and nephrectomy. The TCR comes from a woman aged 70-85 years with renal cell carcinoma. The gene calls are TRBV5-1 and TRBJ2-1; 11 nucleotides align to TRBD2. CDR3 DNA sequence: TGCGCCAGCAGCTCGGGATCCCTAGCGGGGGGCCGGGCCTACAATGAGCAGTTCTTC. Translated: CASSSGSLAGGRAYNEQFF.